This TCR beta chain stems from a study of OX40 agonist ivuxolimab in advanced cancers. Sequencing used immunoSEQ multiplex PCR; TCRdb keeps in-frame clones, though not all of them. The table has 66,000 or so clones, approximately 77% seen once. The CDR3 length is 13 residues. Germline CDR1 is SGHNT and CDR2 is YENEEA. Unmatched junction bases numbered 2, after V lost 2 bases and J lost 5 bases. This clone was observed once. Sequencing was performed on CD4+ or CD8+ T cells sorted from blood, taken in a trial of the OX40 agonist ivuxolimab. The chain carries TRBV11-3 and TRBJ1-1, with 7 bases identical to TRBD1. This clonotype was obtained from an adult with an advanced solid tumor such as melanoma, head and neck, liver or kidney cancer. The CDR3 DNA is TGTGCCAGCAGCTTACAGGGGGAGACTGAAGCTTTCTTT. Amino acid sequence: CASSLQGETEAFF.